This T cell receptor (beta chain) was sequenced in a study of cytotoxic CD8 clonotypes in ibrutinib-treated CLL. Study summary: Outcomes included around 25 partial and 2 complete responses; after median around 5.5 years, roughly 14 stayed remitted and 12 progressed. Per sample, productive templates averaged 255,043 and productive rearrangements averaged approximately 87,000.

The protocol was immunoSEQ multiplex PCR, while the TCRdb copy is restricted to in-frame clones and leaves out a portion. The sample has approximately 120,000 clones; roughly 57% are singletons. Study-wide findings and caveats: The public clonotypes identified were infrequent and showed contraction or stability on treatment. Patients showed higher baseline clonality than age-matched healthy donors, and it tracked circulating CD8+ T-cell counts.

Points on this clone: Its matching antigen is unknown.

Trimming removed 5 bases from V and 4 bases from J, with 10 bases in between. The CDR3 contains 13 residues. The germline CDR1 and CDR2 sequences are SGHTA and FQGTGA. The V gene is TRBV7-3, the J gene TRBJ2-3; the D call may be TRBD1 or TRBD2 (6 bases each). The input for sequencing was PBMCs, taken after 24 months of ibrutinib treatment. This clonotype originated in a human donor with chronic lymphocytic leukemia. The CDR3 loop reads CASSRRGADTQYF. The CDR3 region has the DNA TGTGCCAGCAGCCGAAGGGGGGCAGATACGCAGTATTTT.